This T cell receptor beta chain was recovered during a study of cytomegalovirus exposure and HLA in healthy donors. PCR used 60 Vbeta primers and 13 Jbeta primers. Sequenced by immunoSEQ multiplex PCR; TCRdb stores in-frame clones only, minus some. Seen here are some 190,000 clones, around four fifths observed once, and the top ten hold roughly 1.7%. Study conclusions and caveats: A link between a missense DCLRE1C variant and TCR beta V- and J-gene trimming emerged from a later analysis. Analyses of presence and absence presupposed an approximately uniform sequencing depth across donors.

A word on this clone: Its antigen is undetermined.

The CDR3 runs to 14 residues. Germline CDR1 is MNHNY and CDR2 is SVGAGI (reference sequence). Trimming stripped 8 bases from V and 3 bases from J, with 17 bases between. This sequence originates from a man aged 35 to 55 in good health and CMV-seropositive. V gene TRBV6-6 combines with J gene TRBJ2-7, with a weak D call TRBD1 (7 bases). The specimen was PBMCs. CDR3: CASGGTAKNYEQYF. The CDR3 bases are TGTGCCAGCGGGGGGACAGCGAAAAACTACGAGCAGTACTTC.